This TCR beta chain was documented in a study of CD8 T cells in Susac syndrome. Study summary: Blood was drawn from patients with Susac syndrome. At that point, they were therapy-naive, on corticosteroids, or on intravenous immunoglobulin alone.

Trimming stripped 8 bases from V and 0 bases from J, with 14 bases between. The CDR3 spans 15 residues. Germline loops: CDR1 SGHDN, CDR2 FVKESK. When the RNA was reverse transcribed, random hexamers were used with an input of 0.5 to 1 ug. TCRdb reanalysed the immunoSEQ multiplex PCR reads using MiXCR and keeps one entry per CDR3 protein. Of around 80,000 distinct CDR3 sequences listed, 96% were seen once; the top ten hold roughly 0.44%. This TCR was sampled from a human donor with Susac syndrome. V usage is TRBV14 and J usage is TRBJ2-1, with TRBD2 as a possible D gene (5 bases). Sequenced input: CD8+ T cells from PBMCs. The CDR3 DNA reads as TGTGCCAGCTCCAACCGGGGATTCTCCTACAATGAGCAGTTCTTC. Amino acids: CASSNRGFSYNEQFF.